This T cell receptor (beta chain) originates from a study of blood T cell repertoires in COVID-19. Study in general: The United States, Italy and Spain supplied acute and convalescent COVID-19 samples. From T cells, B-cell-depleted T cells, or PBMCs came the material, which was cDNA or gDNA.

Study processing details: How many nucleated cells were present was estimated from reference gene primer amplification. Assay: immunoSEQ multiplex PCR; the TCRdb copy retains only in-frame clones and omits some. That table gives V, J and clone size, and the DNA gave D and trimming. The table records more than 200,000 clones, 82% of them present only once. Trimming removed 7 bases from V and 2 bases from J; junction bases left unmatched: 10. The germline gives CDR1 SGHRS, CDR2 YFSETQ. The CDR3 length is 16 residues. The Seattle site enrolled patients during active infection and followed them longitudinally.

This clonotype was obtained from a woman older than 75 with COVID-19, enrolled during active disease. The chain is built from TRBV5-1 and TRBJ1-2; 11 nucleotides agree with TRBD1. The source material was peripheral blood. The CDR3 loop is CASGQGASSTNYGYTF. Written as DNA, the CDR3 is TGCGCCAGCGGACAGGGGGCGTCATCAACCAACTATGGCTACACCTTC. The full variable domain, rest sourced from reference TRBV5-1 and TRBJ1-2, is KAGVTQTPRYLIKTRGQQVTLSCSPISGHRSVSWYQQTPGQGLQFLFEYFSETQRNKGNFPGRFSGRQFSNSRSEMNVSTLELGDSALYLCASGQGASSTNYGYTFGSGTRLTVV.